Below, 17 T cell receptor beta chains from the same sample are listed, as sequenced in a study of blood T cell repertoires in COVID-19. Libraries were prepared by immunoSEQ multiplex PCR; TCRdb keeps only in-frame clonotypes and omits some of them. The sample shows about 370,000 clones, over 75% of them seen only once. Sequencing used peripheral blood. Receptors were obtained from a woman under 40 with COVID-19, enrolled during active disease.

This clone was detected once. The genes are TRBV9 and TRBJ2-3, with TRBD2 identical over 7 bases. Germline V lookup: CDR1 SGDLS, CDR2 YYNGEE. This CDR3 contains 14 residues. Unmatched junction bases numbered 5, after V lost 0 bases and J lost 7 bases. The CDR3: CASSVGGGPNTQYF. DNA for the CDR3: TGTGCCAGCAGCGTAGGGGGAGGGCCTAATACGCAGTATTTT.

This chain joins TRBV10-3 and TRBJ1-2, with D possibly TRBD1 on 6 matching bases. Germline CDR1 ENHRY, CDR2 SYGVKD. The CDR3 has 14 amino acids. V lost 4 bases to trimming and J lost 0 bases, with 9 bases between them. CDR3 in amino acids: CAISVGAANYGYTF. CDR3 nucleotides: TGTGCCATCAGTGTGGGGGCAGCTAACTATGGCTACACCTTC.

V and J are TRBV5-1 and TRBJ1-2; 8 bases fit TRBD1. The germline V gene encodes CDR1 SGHRS and CDR2 YFSETQ. The CDR3 totals 18 residues. The ends lost 0 bases at V and 2 bases at J; junction bases unmatched: 12. The CDR3 DNA reads TGCGCCAGCAGCTTGGTTGGACAGGGTGAAGTATTGAACTATGGCTACACCTTC. Its translation is CASSLVGQGEVLNYGYTF.

This clone has just one count. V is TRBV29-1 and J is TRBJ1-2; D perhaps matches TRBD1 (5 bases). CDR3 size: 14 residues. The V gene lost 1 base and the J gene lost 0 bases, with 9 bases spanning the gap. CDR1 and CDR2 from the germline V gene are SQVTM and ANQGSEA. The CDR3 nucleotides read TGCAGCGTTGAAGGGGGCGCATCTAACTATGGCTACACCTTC. Protein product: CSVEGGASNYGYTF.

CDR3 residues: CASSLSQTGGNTEAFF. The CDR3 DNA reads TGTGCCAGTAGTCTATCCCAAACAGGGGGGAACACTGAAGCTTTCTTT. The chain employs TRBV19 and TRBJ1-1; 8 positions match TRBD1. After removal of 5 bases from V and 1 base from J, the junction contained 9 bases not matched to a gene. The germline V gene has CDR1 LNHDA and CDR2 SQIVND (reference sequence). The CDR3 consists of 16 residues.

The chain couples TRBV21-1 to TRBJ2-7; the table's D call TRBD2 went unverified against the DNA. TRBV21-1 is recorded as a pseudogene. The CDR3 is 17 residues long. The CDR3 sequence: CASSRLKTVAGANEQYF. The CDR3 DNA reads TGTGCCAGCAGCCGCCTCAAAACGGTAGCGGGAGCAAACGAGCAGTACTTC.

The chain combines TRBV19 with TRBJ2-7; 8 nucleotides align to TRBD1. The germline V gene has CDR1 LNHDA and CDR2 SQIVND (reference sequence). The CDR3 consists of 14 residues. Trimming removed 5 bases from V and 3 bases from J; junction bases left unmatched: 6. CDR3 region: CASSRQGAYYEQYF. The CDR3 DNA follows: TGTGCCAGTAGTCGGCAGGGGGCTTACTACGAGCAGTACTTC. Complete variable domain (other parts from reference TRBV19 and TRBJ2-7): DGGITQSPKYLFRKEGQNVTLSCEQNLNHDAMYWYRQDPGQGLRLIYYSQIVNDFQKGDIAEGYSVSREKKESFPLTVTSAQKNPTAFYLCASSRQGAYYEQYFGPGTRLTVT.

The chain recombines TRBV5-6 with TRBJ2-3, with a possible D match to TRBD2 (5 bases). Trimming pared 2 bases from V and 6 bases from J, leaving 19 bases between. Germline CDR1 is SGHDT and CDR2 is YYEEEE. The CDR3 has 16 residues. The DNA for the CDR3 is TGTGCCAGCAGCTTAAGCGAGCTAGCAGCTGTCGATACGCAGTATTTT. Translating gives CASSLSELAAVDTQYF.

The chain couples TRBV7-9 to TRBJ1-3; D remains ambiguous. This CDR3 has 13 residues. Germline CDR1 SEHNR, CDR2 FQNEAQ (reference sequence). Trimming cost V 5 bases and J 6 bases, with 11 bases left between them. The CDR3 nucleotides are TGTGCCAGCAGCCTAGTCGGGGTAAACACCATATATTTT. Its protein product is CASSLVGVNTIYF.

This clone was picked up one time. The rearrangement uses TRBV4-1 and TRBJ2-5, with TRBD1 matching over 10 bases. CDR1 is MGHRA, CDR2 YSYEKL, per germline. CDR3 length equals 15 residues. With V trimmed by 1 base and J by 5 bases, 4 bases remained unmatched. Here the CDR3 reads CASSQVDRGLETQYF. CDR3 bases: TGCGCCAGCAGCCAAGTGGACAGGGGGTTGGAGACCCAGTACTTC.

Concerning this clone: This specimen includes other DNA sequences encoding the same CDR3. The CDR3 spells CASSLLSTSNTGELFF. The CDR3 DNA follows: TGTGCCAGCAGTTTATTATCGACTAGCAACACCGGGGAGCTGTTTTTT. V and J are TRBV28 and TRBJ2-2; 7 nucleotides line up with TRBD2. The length of the CDR3 is 16 residues. Losses at the gene ends were 1 base for V and 2 bases for J; bases not matched to a gene: 4. Germline values: CDR1 MDHEN, CDR2 SYDVKM. Combining the CDR3 with reference TRBV28 and TRBJ2-2 gives the whole variable domain DVKVTQSSRYLVKRTGEKVFLECVQDMDHENMFWYRQDPGLGLRLIYFSYDVKMKEKGDIPEGYSVSREKKERFSLILESASTNQTSMYLCASSLLSTSNTGELFFGEGSRLTVL.

This chain joins TRBV3-1 (or the pseudogene TRBV3-2) and TRBJ2-6, with 9 bases identical to TRBD1. With V trimmed by 3 bases and J by 4 bases, 4 bases remained unmatched. From germline, CDR1 is LGHDT and CDR2 YNNKEL (reference sequence). CDR3 length: 16 amino acids. The CDR3 nucleotides are TGTGCCAGCAGCCAGACAGGGGGTACCGGGGCCAACGTCCTGACTTTC. Translating gives CASSQTGGTGANVLTF.

J is TRBJ2-7 and V is TRBV5-6, with 9 positions matching TRBD2. The V and J ends lost 5 bases and 4 bases, in that order; junction bases with no gene match: 7. CDR1 and CDR2 from the germline V gene are SGHDT and YYEEEE. This CDR3 region has 14 residues. DNA of the CDR3: TGTGCCAGCAGGTTAGCGGGAGAGGGGTACGAGCAGTACTTC. Translated: CASRLAGEGYEQYF.

The gene calls are TRBV27 and TRBJ2-1, with 9 bases lining up with TRBD2. CDR3 length: 14 residues. Germline V gene sequence: CDR1 MNHEY, CDR2 SMNVEV (reference sequence). The V segment lost 3 bases and the J segment 7 bases; nucleotides outside the gene matches: 4. The CDR3 loop is CASSFGGRGNEQFF. In nucleotides, the CDR3 is TGTGCCAGCAGTTTTGGCGGGAGGGGTAATGAGCAGTTCTTC.

The gene calls are TRBV29-1 and TRBJ2-5; 7 bases align to TRBD1. J lost 0 bases, V lost 4 bases, and 11 bases had no gene match. CDR1 and CDR2 (germline): SQVTM, ANQGSEA. CDR3 length: 16 amino acids. The CDR3 region has the DNA TGCAGCGTTGGGGATACAGGGACAGCGTACCAAGAGACCCAGTACTTC. It translates to CSVGDTGTAYQETQYF.

The rearrangement joins TRBV27 to TRBJ2-1; 8 bases fit TRBD1. After removal of 5 bases from V and 2 bases from J, the junction contained 8 bases not matched to a gene. Germline loops: CDR1 MNHEY, CDR2 SMNVEV (reference sequence). CDR3 length: 16 residues. CDR3 in amino acids: CASSPRTGPTYNEQFF. DNA of the CDR3: TGTGCCAGCAGTCCCAGGACAGGGCCGACCTACAATGAGCAGTTCTTC.

The V and J genes are TRBV6-5 and TRBJ2-2; D unresolved. CDR3 size: 14 residues. Trimming took off 2 bases at V and 3 bases at J, with 7 bases between the two ends. The germline V gene has CDR1 MNHEY and CDR2 SVGAGI. This chain's CDR3 is CASSYGQYTGELFF. DNA for the CDR3: TGTGCCAGCAGTTACGGGCAATACACCGGGGAGCTGTTTTTT.